This T cell receptor beta chain was observed in a study of T-cell reconstitution after alpha-beta-depleted transplantation in children. A library of TCRbeta sequences, prepared with unique molecular identifiers, was generated. MiXCR was run by TCRdb on the PCR reads, yielding one entry per CDR3 protein. The sample carries some 220,000 distinct CDR3 sequences, about a tenth recorded once. Germline lookup yields CDR1 MNHNS and CDR2 SASEGT. The CDR3 is 13 residues long. Trimming left V 8 bases short and J 5 bases short, with 15 bases between. Findings and limits, study-wide: The origin of alpha-beta T cells about two months after transplant was reportedly several hundred expanded graft clones. Some patients' high day-60 TCRbeta diversity was attributed to recipient cells surviving conditioning. Diversity and T-cell counts at one year after transplant derived mostly from new T cells.

This clonotype has a count of ten or more. The target antigen is unknown. The gene calls are TRBV6-1 and TRBJ2-5; D is undetermined. The sample here was PBMCs, taken before TCRalphabeta/CD19-depleted stem cell transplant. This TCR was sampled from a child younger than two with acute myeloid leukemia, due to receive a stem cell transplant. This chain's CDR3 is CASGGATWETQYF. DNA for the CDR3: TGTGCCAGCGGCGGCGCTACCTGGGAGACCCAGTACTTC.